The T cell receptor (beta chain) described here comes from a study of blood T cell repertoires in COVID-19 (dated by TCRdb to about 2020). Looking at the study overall: Samples from collaborators originated in the United States, Italy and Spain and spanned both the acute and convalescent phases of COVID-19. Samples came from the ongoing ImmuneRACE study (first 160 participants) plus 1,254 subjects from 6 global collaborators. The sample metadata nearly always contained a de-identified subject ID, COVID-19 status, age in years and sex. The material from the prospective study consisted of cDNA or gDNA derived from T cells, B-cell-depleted T cells, or PBMCs. A freely available public database, intended as a resource for researchers studying the immune response to SARS-CoV-2, is where the repertoires were released. HLA class I and class II types, where available, came from metadata supplied by the sample provider rather than from assay-based typing. Subjects who had been exposed to COVID-19, were actively infected with it, or had recovered from it provided the deeply sampled blood TCRbeta repertoires that made up the dataset. What the research found in general, with its limitations: Clinical and demographic metadata were provided uncurated, with the amount varying by source and participant.

TCRbeta CDR3 regions were amplified from genomic DNA by means of the immunoSEQ Assay, a bias-controlled multiplex PCR. Per the source publication's procedure: Within the assay, amplification of reference gene primers was used to estimate how many nucleated cells each sample contained. To quantify the absolute abundance of each unique TCRbeta CDR3 rearrangement, sequence reads were collapsed and filtered. Productive Simpson clonality was computed per sample as the square root of Simpson's diversity index over productive rearrangements. The immuneACCESS repertoire file appears here via TCRdb, limited to in-frame rearrangements. These files lack a portion of the clones; in checked studies, under half of the deficit traces to unresolved V genes, and the cause of the others is not known. V, J and clone size are taken as reported in that table, and D and trimming were inferred from the DNA itself. The sample contains around 79,000 clones, about 87% of them found a single time. Approximately 9.1% of the sample goes to the ten largest clones.

As for this clone: Its antigen is not yet known. Base qualities are not provided; no much larger clone lies one nucleotide away.

Collaborating institutions collected whole blood in K2EDTA tubes following their own protocols. For TCRbeta analysis, collaborator samples were shipped as frozen whole blood, as isolated PBMCs, or as DNA extracted from either sample type. CDR1 MNHNY and CDR2 SVGAGI are derived from the germline V gene (reference sequence). Trimming accounts for 7 bases at V and 6 bases at J, while the number of junction bases matched to no gene is 4. The CDR3 contains 12 residues, cysteine and phenylalanine counted. This entry keeps only the CDR3 DNA: 36 bases, framed from base 1. The clonotype originates from a human donor in a cohort sampled during active COVID-19. The chain is assembled from TRBV6-6 and TRBJ1-2, and TRBD1 matches 8 of the central bases. The sample taken for sequencing was peripheral blood. CDR3 region: CASMQGADGYTF. The nucleotide sequence is TGTGCCAGCATGCAGGGGGCGGATGGCTACACCTTC.